This record concerns one T cell receptor beta chain sequence. This clonotype was seen only a few times. This receptor's antigen is unknown. Nothing much larger sits one base from this clone, and base qualities are not available. Sequenced using an Illumina HiSeq 2000. Multiplex PCR amplification was used to build the TCR beta chain libraries. The amplified TCR beta chain products were analyzed by high-throughput sequencing. TCRdb reanalyzed the raw reads on its own, using fastp at Q25 for trimming and MiXCR for clone calling, and kept in-frame beta chains. When rows share a CDR3 protein, they turn into one entry using the most common DNA and genes. The table for this sample lists over 150,000 distinct CDR3 sequences; approximately 33% of them were counted only once. The ten largest make up 4.3% of the sample. As encoded in the germline V gene, CDR1 is SNHLY while CDR2 is FYNNEI. The CDR3 numbers 14 residues from cysteine through phenylalanine. CDR3 DNA is the only sequence kept; it has 42 bases, read in frame from the first base. Deletion took 11 bases off V and 0 bases off J, with a span of 14 bases between the germline ends.

Lymph node samples were obtained from the axillary draining lymph nodes of breast cancer patients. This sample was taken from a study of breast tumors, draining lymph nodes, adjacent tissues (dated by TCRdb to the mid-2010s). Notes on the research overall: The study compared TCR beta repertoires across tumor, adjacent nontumor tissue and axillary lymph nodes from breast cancer patients. The study was designed to assess the relationships and possible T-cell exchange between tumor, surrounding tissue and draining lymph node repertoires in human breast cancer. General study outcomes and caveats: Tumor and nontumor tissue repertoires were significantly more similar in luminal-like than in basal-like breast cancer. Tumor T-cell repertoires showed less diversity than lymph node repertoires and more diversity than nontumor tissue repertoires, and tumor T-cell repertoires showed preferential V and J gene usage. Rather than being directly demonstrated, the conclusion that tumor T cells originate in lymph nodes was presented as consistent with a hypothesis. A scenario in which most tumor T cells derive from the lymph node and then expand within tumor tissue was judged to be consistent with the data.

Input material: axillary lymph node tissue. The clonotype was recovered from a female donor with breast cancer. Some clones in this sample may be carry-over from other donors' samples. The chain employs TRBV2 and TRBJ1-5, with the D gene not confidently named. The DNA sequence follows: TGTGCCCAAGGCCCCGGGGATAGCAATCAGCCCCAGCATTTT. It translates to CAQGPGDSNQPQHF. With the portions outside the CDR3 filled from the reference TRBV2 and TRBJ1-5 genes, the complete variable region becomes EPEVTQTPSHQVTQMGQEVILRCVPISNHLYFYWYRQILGQKVEFLVSFYNNEISEKSEIFDDQFSVERPDGSNFTLKIRSTKLEDSAMYFCAQGPGDSNQPQHFGDGTRLSIL.